The 3 T cell receptor beta chains given below trace back to one sample, sequenced in a study of OX40 agonist ivuxolimab in advanced cancers. Libraries were prepared by immunoSEQ multiplex PCR; TCRdb keeps only in-frame clonotypes and omits some of them. The sample records fewer than 70,000 clones, 87% being singletons. The specimen was CD4+ or CD8+ T cells sorted from blood, collected in a trial of the OX40 agonist ivuxolimab. The receptors here all came from an adult with an advanced solid tumor such as melanoma, head and neck, liver or kidney cancer.

This rearrangement joins TRBV5-1 to TRBJ1-2; the D gene is possibly TRBD1 (5 bases). The CDR3 sequence is 15 residues long. V lost 4 bases, J lost 4 bases, and 17 bases lay in between. In germline, CDR1 is SGHRS, CDR2 YFSETQ. CDR3 in amino acids: CASSGGTQLGYGYTF. In DNA, the CDR3 is TGCGCCAGCAGCGGCGGGACGCAGCTTGGCTATGGCTACACCTTC.

This chain connects TRBV7-3 to TRBJ1-3, with D hard to call. CDR1 and CDR2 from the germline V gene are SGHTA and FQGTGA. V lost 2 bases and J 0 bases, leaving 11 bases between the germline ends. The CDR3 contains 16 residues. CDR3 nucleotides: TGTGCCAGCAGCTTATCGGGCCCTAGCTCTGGAAACACCATATATTTT. Translation: CASSLSGPSSGNTIYF.

The genes are TRBV5-1 and TRBJ2-3; D not certain. Trimming pared 0 bases from V and 0 bases from J, leaving 8 bases between. Germline CDR1 SGHRS, CDR2 YFSETQ. The CDR3 runs to 15 residues. DNA for the CDR3: TGCGCCAGCAGCTTGGAGTCGGCTAGCACAGATACGCAGTATTTT. Protein: CASSLESASTDTQYF.